Each of the 23 T cell receptor beta chains below was sequenced from the same sample in a study of T cells after yellow fever vaccination. MiXCR, applied by TCRdb to the 5' RACE reads, yields one record per CDR3 protein. The repertoire includes hundreds of thousands of distinct CDR3 sequences, roughly an eighth of them detected once, and under 15% sits in the top ten. Sequenced here: PBMCs, sampled on the day of the yellow fever booster vaccination. These receptor sequences come from a man aged 30 to 45 who received the YFV17D yellow fever vaccine.

This clonotype was observed a few times. The V gene is TRBV3-1, the J gene TRBJ2-7; D call uncertain. CDR1 is LGHDT and CDR2 is YNNKEL in the germline V gene (reference sequence). The V end was cut by 8 bases, the J end by 0 bases, with 17 bases between. CDR3 size: 15 residues. This CDR3 is CASSARRRSSYEQYF. In DNA form, the CDR3 reads TGTGCCAGCTCAGCTCGGCGTAGGAGCTCCTACGAGCAGTACTTC.

Points on this clonotype: Compared with germline, one end of the junction differs, possibly owing to a read error. The rearrangement joins TRBV20-1 to TRBJ1-6; TRBD1 aligns across 7 bases. The CDR3 contains 14 residues. Per germline, CDR1 DFQATT and CDR2 SNEGSKA (reference sequence). CDR3 region: CRARPGQSNSPLHF. For the CDR3, the DNA is TGCCGTGCTCGACCGGGACAGTCTAATTCACCCCTCCACTTT.

This clonotype has just a few counts. J is TRBJ2-2 and V is TRBV20-1; D possibly corresponds to TRBD2 (5 bases). There are 17 residues in the CDR3. With 1 base removed from V and 2 bases from J, the gap between germline ends came to 17 bases. Germline V gene lookup returns CDR1 DFQATT and CDR2 SNEGSKA (reference sequence). The CDR3 DNA reads TGCAGTGCTAGAGTCCGTAGGTCTAGCAGAAACACCGGGGAGCTGTTTTTT. Protein: CSARVRRSSRNTGELFF.

This clonotype was seen at least ten times. The chain joins TRBV20-1 to TRBJ2-7; D is unclear. V gave up 0 bases and J gave up 2 bases, with 8 bases separating them. The germline CDR1 and CDR2 sequences are DFQATT and SNEGSKA (reference sequence). The length of the CDR3 is 13 residues. The CDR3 loop is CSARDSRAYEQYF. The DNA for the CDR3 is TGCAGTGCTAGAGATTCCCGGGCCTACGAGCAGTACTTC.

The rearrangement uses TRBV6-1 and TRBJ2-3; 9 bases align to TRBD2. V lost 10 bases, J lost 3 bases, and 8 bases stayed unmatched. The CDR3 length is 14 residues. Germline assignment: CDR1 MNHNS and CDR2 SASEGT. The chain's CDR3 is CATFPGLATDTQYF. As DNA, the CDR3 is TGTGCCACTTTTCCGGGACTAGCAACAGATACGCAGTATTTT.

This clonotype has more than one count but fewer than ten. The genes are TRBV2 and TRBJ2-3; TRBD2 aligns across 15 bases. V was pared by 10 bases and J by 5 bases, with 7 bases of the junction left unmatched. This CDR3 contains 15 residues. The germline gives CDR1 SNHLY, CDR2 FYNNEI. In DNA form, the CDR3 reads TGTGCCAACCAGGGGACTAGCGGGAGGTTAGATACGCAGTATTTT. Its protein product is CANQGTSGRLDTQYF.

As concerns this clonotype: One junction end disagrees with the germline gene, perhaps due to a read error. The chain uses TRBV6-4 and TRBJ2-1; the match to TRBD2 covers 9 bases. CDR1 is MRHNA, CDR2 SNTAGT, per germline. The CDR3 extends over 16 amino acids. The CDR3 nucleotides are TGTGCCAGCAGTGATTTAGCGGGAGATGGGTACAATGAGCTGTTCTTC. Translated: CASSDLAGDGYNELFF.

J is TRBJ2-5 and V is TRBV27; 7 bases line up with TRBD2. This CDR3 has 16 amino acids. The junction had 10 bases not matched to a gene; V was cut back by 5 bases and J by 1 base. Germline CDR1 MNHEY, CDR2 SMNVEV (reference sequence). The CDR3 bases are TGTGCCAGCAGTCCTTTGGGGAGGGGCCCCCAAGAGACCCAGTACTTC. It specifies CASSPLGRGPQETQYF.

This chain connects TRBV19 to TRBJ2-7, with a weak D call TRBD2 (6 bases). Germline V gene lookup returns CDR1 LNHDA and CDR2 SQIVND (reference sequence). Trimming cost V 0 bases and J 2 bases, with 8 bases left between them. The CDR3 consists of 14 residues. CDR3 region: CASSIDGGTYEQYF. For the CDR3, the DNA is TGTGCCAGTAGTATAGATGGGGGGACCTACGAGCAGTACTTC.

V is TRBV15 and J is TRBJ2-2; D is undetermined. CDR3 length: 13 residues. Looked up from germline, CDR1 is LNHNV and CDR2 is YYDKDF (reference sequence). V lost 0 bases and J 6 bases, leaving 5 bases between the germline ends. The CDR3 is CATSRDYSGELFF. CDR3 in DNA: TGTGCCACCAGCAGAGATTATTCCGGGGAGCTGTTTTTT.

V is TRBV29-1 and J is TRBJ2-2; a weak D match, TRBD1 (5 bases). V was cut by 7 bases and J by 0 bases, with 12 bases left in between. The CDR3 has 14 residues. Germline V gene lookup returns CDR1 SQVTM and CDR2 ANQGSEA. This chain's CDR3 is CSAKGDTNTGELFF. DNA for the CDR3: TGCAGCGCAAAAGGGGATACGAACACCGGGGAGCTGTTTTTT.

The rearrangement links TRBV5-1 to TRBJ2-3, with a tentative D call TRBD2 (5 bases). V was shortened by 0 bases and J by 5 bases, with 16 bases between the two germline ends. This CDR3 is 16 amino acids long. Germline values: CDR1 SGHRS, CDR2 YFSETQ. The CDR3 protein is CASSLGGSRLGDTQYF. The CDR3 nucleotides read TGCGCCAGCAGCTTGGGCGGGTCACGGCTTGGAGATACGCAGTATTTT.

This clonotype was detected a few times. CDR3 in amino acids: CASSLAPRGAVNGYTF. In nucleotides, the CDR3 is TGTGCCAGCAGCTTAGCGCCGCGGGGGGCGGTAAATGGCTACACCTTC. The chain links TRBV7-8 to TRBJ1-2; possibly TRBD1 for D (6 bases). Trimming took 0 bases from V and 6 from J, leaving 17 bases between them. CDR3 length: 16 residues. Germline loops: CDR1 SGHVS, CDR2 FQNEAQ.

This clonotype has at least ten counts. This sequence joins TRBV23-1 and TRBJ2-2, with TRBD2 as a possible D gene (5 bases). TRBV23-1 is sorted into the ORF group, with uncertain function. Trimming removed 0 bases from V and 1 base from J, with 15 bases in between. CDR3 size: 18 residues. The CDR3 reads CASSQSRPLGENTGELFF. CDR3 in DNA: TGCGCCAGCAGTCAATCTCGTCCACTCGGGGAGAACACCGGGGAGCTGTTTTTT.

This clonotype was counted between two and nine times. V usage is TRBV7-9 and J usage is TRBJ1-1; 7 bases agree with TRBD1. Looked up from germline, CDR1 is SEHNR and CDR2 is FQNEAQ (reference sequence). The CDR3 contains 14 residues. The ends lost 1 base at V and 3 bases at J; junction bases unmatched: 2. CDR3 in amino acids: CASSLGDSYTEAFF. Written as DNA, the CDR3 is TGTGCCAGCAGCTTAGGGGACAGCTACACTGAAGCTTTCTTT.

The chain joins TRBV12-3 or TRBV12-4 to TRBJ2-3, with 13 bases matching TRBD2. The CDR3 is 19 amino acids. Germline trimming cut 3 bases from V and 7 bases from J; bases unmatched to any gene: 16. The CDR3 DNA follows: TGTGCCAGCAGTTTCCCCTCCGGGACTAGCGGGGAAGCTGTACATACGCAGTATTTT. Translated, it gives CASSFPSGTSGEAVHTQYF.

The J gene is TRBJ2-7, the V gene TRBV20-1; D gene uncertain. CDR1 and CDR2 (germline): DFQATT, SNEGSKA (reference sequence). V was trimmed by 3 bases and J by 2 bases, leaving 11 bases between them. This CDR3 comprises 13 residues. CDR3: CSASSAGTYEQYF. The CDR3 coding sequence is TGCAGTGCTAGCTCGGCAGGTACCTACGAGCAGTACTTC.

This clonotype was observed a few times. The chain couples TRBV5-1 to TRBJ2-7; TRBD2 matches 8 bases. Germline V gives CDR1 SGHRS, CDR2 YFSETQ. The CDR3 covers 16 residues. V lost 4 bases to trimming and J lost 3 bases; unmatched junction nucleotides: 12. CDR3 protein: CASSDSSGGFVYEQYF. In nucleotides, the CDR3 is TGCGCCAGCAGCGATTCATCGGGAGGGTTTGTCTACGAGCAGTACTTC.

V is TRBV11-2 and J is TRBJ2-1; 7 nucleotides agree with TRBD2. The germline V gene has CDR1 SGHAT and CDR2 FQNNGV. This CDR3 has 19 amino acids. V lost 0 bases, J lost 3 bases, and 14 bases stayed unmatched. The CDR3 reads CASSLDSGVRSGIYNEQFF. For the CDR3, the DNA is TGTGCCAGCAGCTTAGATTCGGGAGTGAGGAGCGGGATCTACAATGAGCAGTTCTTC.

This chain joins TRBV12-3 or TRBV12-4 and TRBJ2-1; weak D call: TRBD2 (6 bases). This CDR3 comprises 16 residues. V dropped 5 bases and J dropped 1 base, with 15 bases sitting between them. This chain's CDR3 is CASSRGTSGSYNEQFF. In nucleotides, the CDR3 is TGTGCCAGCAGTCGCGGGACGTCAGGGTCCTACAATGAGCAGTTCTTC.

This clonotype was observed a handful of times. This chain connects TRBV7-9 to TRBJ2-4; D ambiguous. The germline V gene encodes CDR1 SEHNR and CDR2 FQNEAQ (reference sequence). V lost 4 bases and J lost 0, with 10 bases in between. The CDR3 covers 15 residues. CDR3 in DNA: TGTGCCAGCAGCTCCTCTAGGGAAGCCAAAAACATTCAGTACTTC. Translation: CASSSSREAKNIQYF.

The V gene is TRBV5-4, the J gene TRBJ2-2; tentatively, D is TRBD1 or TRBD2 (5 bases each). The germline V and J ends were trimmed by 2 bases and 4 bases, with 9 bases remaining between them. The CDR3 runs to 14 residues. CDR1 and CDR2 (germline): SGHNT, YYREEE (reference sequence). The CDR3 sequence is CASSLRGVTGELFF. CDR3 sequence (DNA): TGTGCCAGCAGCTTAAGAGGGGTCACCGGGGAGCTGTTTTTT.

In its sample, this clonotype was seen a few times. This sequence joins TRBV23-1 and TRBJ2-7; 8 nucleotides line up with TRBD1. TRBV23-1 is given ORF status, its function remaining uncertain. The CDR3 is 15 amino acids. V trimming: 6 bases; J trimming: 2 bases; junction bases outside the gene matches: 9. CDR3 DNA sequence: TGCGCCAGCAGAAAACCGGGACAGGCCACCTACGAGCAGTACTTC. Amino acid sequence: CASRKPGQATYEQYF.